One sample yielded the 19 T cell receptor beta chains listed below, sequenced in a study of radiation and T cells in renal cell carcinoma. Here immunoSEQ multiplex PCR was the method, and the copy in TCRdb shows in-frame clones only, minus some. Of about 140,000 clones listed, less than 85% are singletons. Time point defined: baseline pretreatment blood. Treatment in this sample: 15 Gy SBRT to primary tumor, nephrectomy 4 weeks later. Sequencing used blood, obtained from a patient whose treatment included radiotherapy and nephrectomy. These receptors originate from a woman aged 45-60 years with renal cell carcinoma.

The chain employs TRBV10-3 and TRBJ1-2, with 9 bases matching TRBD1. J lost 8 bases, V lost 4 bases, and 2 bases had no gene match. CDR3 length: 12 amino acids. Germline CDR1 and CDR2: ENHRY and SYGVKD. CDR3 DNA sequence: TGTGCCATCAGTGGGGACAGGGTCGGCTACACCTTC. Its protein product is CAISGDRVGYTF.

The chain couples TRBV5-6 to TRBJ2-4; TRBD2 aligns across 7 bases. V gave up 4 bases and J gave up 0 bases; unmatched junction bases: 13. Germline-derived CDR1 and CDR2 are SGHDT and YYEEEE. This CDR3 is built from 18 residues. This CDR3 is CASSPLRERSLAKNIQYF. The DNA of the CDR3 is TGTGCCAGCAGCCCTTTGCGGGAGAGGTCTCTAGCCAAAAACATTCAGTACTTC.

This CDR3 is CASSLGRDTDTQYF. CDR3 coding DNA: TGTGCCAGCAGCTTGGGACGAGACACAGATACGCAGTATTTT. The chain combines TRBV7-9 with TRBJ2-3; D tentatively fits TRBD1 or TRBD2 (5 bases each). Germline loops: CDR1 SEHNR, CDR2 FQNEAQ (reference sequence). Trimming took 3 bases from V and 2 from J, leaving 9 bases between them. The CDR3 is 14 residues long.

This clone came up a few times. J is TRBJ2-7 and V is TRBV2; 11 nucleotides align to TRBD2. The germline V gene encodes CDR1 SNHLY and CDR2 FYNNEI. This CDR3 is built from 15 residues. Trimming cost V 6 bases and J 3 bases; bases outside gene matches: 7. This chain's CDR3 is CASSMTSGAGYEQYF. As DNA, the CDR3 is TGTGCCAGCAGCATGACTAGCGGGGCAGGCTACGAGCAGTACTTC.

For the CDR3, the DNA is TGCAGTGCTAGCCAGGGAGGGCCCCAGCATTTT. Translated, it gives CSASQGGPQHF. The J gene is TRBJ1-5, the V gene TRBV20-1, with D possibly TRBD1 on 5 matching bases. CDR3 size: 11 residues. V was shortened by 3 bases and J by 9 bases, with 9 bases between the two germline ends. CDR1 DFQATT and CDR2 SNEGSKA come from the germline V gene (reference sequence).

This chain connects TRBV6-5 to TRBJ1-1; 8 bases are shared with TRBD1. Germline CDR1 reads MNHEY; CDR2 reads SVGAGI. Trimming removed 4 bases from V and 1 base from J; junction bases left unmatched: 5. The length of the CDR3 is 15 residues. DNA for the CDR3: TGTGCCAGCAGTTCCCACAGGGGGGAGAACACTGAAGCTTTCTTT. Its protein is CASSSHRGENTEAFF.

This clone occurred once. J is TRBJ1-3 and V is TRBV5-6; a possible D gene is TRBD1 (5 bases). Trimming removed 1 base at V and 2 bases at J, with 7 bases between. The CDR3 runs to 14 residues. CDR1 and CDR2 (germline): SGHDT, YYEEEE. This CDR3 is CASSLSGAGNTIYF. In DNA, the CDR3 is TGTGCCAGCAGCTTGTCGGGGGCTGGAAACACCATATATTTT.

There are a few counts of this clone. V and J are TRBV9 and TRBJ2-1; D is uncertain. The V gene lost 0 bases and the J gene lost 7 bases, with 11 bases spanning the gap. The CDR3 length is 14 residues. Germline assignment: CDR1 SGDLS and CDR2 YYNGEE. The CDR3 bases are TGTGCCAGCAGCGTAGATCTGGGGTGGAATGAGCAGTTCTTC. It yields the protein CASSVDLGWNEQFF.

This rearrangement joins TRBV9 to TRBJ1-2; D uncertain. Per germline, CDR1 SGDLS and CDR2 YYNGEE. This CDR3 has 15 amino acids. Trimming took 3 bases from V and 1 from J, leaving 13 bases between them. CDR3 sequence reads: CASSESPVNNYGYTF. The DNA for the CDR3 is TGTGCCAGCAGCGAAAGCCCCGTAAATAACTATGGCTACACCTTC.

CDR3 DNA: TGTGCCAGCAGCGGCGCAGGCCCCTACGAGCAGTACTTC. This gives the protein CASSGAGPYEQYF. J is TRBJ2-7 and V is TRBV9, with D uncertain. The length of the CDR3 is 13 residues. V was cut by 3 bases and J by 2 bases, with 9 bases left in between. In germline, CDR1 is SGDLS, CDR2 YYNGEE.

The chain has TRBV5-1 and TRBJ2-4; maybe TRBD2 (7 bases). Germline V CDR1 and CDR2: SGHRS, YFSETQ. The CDR3 has 16 amino acids. V was pared by 0 bases and J by 2 bases, with 12 bases between. The CDR3 region has the DNA TGCGCCAGCAGCTTGGACGGGGGGCCGTCCAAAAACATTCAGTACTTC. Protein product: CASSLDGGPSKNIQYF.

The CDR3 DNA follows: TGCAGCGTTGAAAGGCAGCCCAAGGAGACCCAGTACTTC. Its protein is CSVERQPKETQYF. The chain has TRBV29-1 and TRBJ2-5; D unresolved. CDR3 length: 13 residues. CDR1 SQVTM and CDR2 ANQGSEA come from the germline V gene. V lost 2 bases to trimming and J lost 5 bases, with 12 bases between them.

The chain is built from TRBV29-1 and TRBJ2-1, with 7 bases matching TRBD1. The CDR3 is made up of 12 amino acids. Germline V gene lookup returns CDR1 SQVTM and CDR2 ANQGSEA. Trimming took 4 bases from V and 9 from J; bases not matched to a gene: 6. The CDR3 DNA sequence: TGCAGCGTTGGACAGGGAACGGGTGAGCAGTTCTTC. Translating gives CSVGQGTGEQFF.

V is TRBV7-9 and J is TRBJ2-7; D is uncertain. Germline loops: CDR1 SEHNR, CDR2 FQNEAQ (reference sequence). Trimming stripped 1 base from V and 5 bases from J, with 6 bases between. The CDR3 loop spans 12 amino acids. Here the CDR3 reads CASSLDGNEQYF. The CDR3 coding sequence is TGTGCCAGCAGCTTAGACGGAAACGAGCAGTACTTC.

J is TRBJ2-6 and V is TRBV5-6; perhaps TRBD1 as D (6 bases). Germline CDR1 is SGHDT and CDR2 is YYEEEE. Trimming pared 2 bases from V and 5 bases from J, leaving 14 bases between. This CDR3 comprises 16 residues. CDR3 coding DNA: TGTGCCAGCAGCTTTCCCCAGGGGTCGAGGGCCAACGTCCTGACTTTC. Residues: CASSFPQGSRANVLTF.

The chain recombines TRBV4-1 with TRBJ2-7, with D perhaps assigned TRBD1 or TRBD2 (5 bases each). Between the trimmed V and J ends, which lost 1 base and 9 bases, there was a span of 25 bases. The germline V gene encodes CDR1 MGHRA and CDR2 YSYEKL. This CDR3 has 17 amino acids. The CDR3 is CASSQVKGPAVGWSQYF. The CDR3 coding sequence is TGCGCCAGCAGCCAAGTTAAGGGACCGGCAGTAGGTTGGTCGCAGTACTTC.

The chain joins TRBV4-1 to TRBJ2-5, with TRBD2 matching 8 bases. CDR1 and CDR2 (germline): MGHRA, YSYEKL. V gave up 0 bases and J gave up 2 bases; unmatched junction bases: 5. The CDR3 has 16 residues. CDR3 bases: TGCGCCAGCAGCCAAGAGGGTAGCGGGACTCAAGAGACCCAGTACTTC. Amino acid sequence: CASSQEGSGTQETQYF.

J is TRBJ1-2 and V is TRBV9; D gene unclear. Trimming shortened V by 8 bases and J by 8 bases, and 13 bases separated the two germline ends. CDR3 length equals 11 residues. Germline CDR1 SGDLS, CDR2 YYNGEE. The CDR3 nucleotides read TGTGCCAGTACTTCAACCGAGGGCTACACCTTC. It specifies CASTSTEGYTF.

The chain links TRBV5-4 to TRBJ2-7, with 7 bases fitting TRBD1. This CDR3 comprises 17 residues. The germline V gene has CDR1 SGHNT and CDR2 YYREEE (reference sequence). Trimming at V came to 0 bases and at J to 0 bases, leaving 9 bases not matched to a gene. The CDR3 DNA reads TGTGCCAGCAGCTTGGGGACAGGTGCCGAGAACTCCTACGAGCAGTACTTC. Translating it yields CASSLGTGAENSYEQYF.